This passage covers 7 T cell receptor beta chains from one sample sequenced in a study of cytomegalovirus exposure and HLA in healthy donors. This PCR relied on a set of 60 Vbeta primers and 13 Jbeta primers. Repertoires were generated with immunoSEQ multiplex PCR, while TCRdb's copy carries only in-frame clones and drops some. The sample lists some 200,000 clones, around 83% seen once, with around 1.6% in the top ten. The sequencing sample was made of PBMCs. The receptors originated from a man between 45 and 60 years old in good health and CMV-seronegative.

The CDR3 DNA follows: TGTGCCAGCTCACCGGGACACGCTAGCACAGATACGCAGTATTTT. Amino acids: CASSPGHASTDTQYF. The J gene is TRBJ2-3, the V gene TRBV18; D possibly corresponds to TRBD1 (6 bases). This CDR3 comprises 15 residues. Germline V gene lookup returns CDR1 KGHSH and CDR2 LQKENI. V was pared by 3 bases and J by 0 bases, with 10 bases between. The entire variable domain, with the rest obtained from reference TRBV18 and TRBJ2-3, is as follows: NAGVMQNPRHLVRRRGQEARLRCSPMKGHSHVYWYRQLPEEGLKFMVYLQKENIIDESGMPKERFSAEFPKEGPSILRIQQVVRGDSAAYFCASSPGHASTDTQYFGPGTRLTVL.

V usage is TRBV27 and J usage is TRBJ2-7; 12 nucleotides match TRBD2. J was trimmed by 3 bases and V by 2 bases; bases with no gene match: 8. The CDR3 runs to 17 residues. CDR1 and CDR2 from the germline V gene are MNHEY and SMNVEV (reference sequence). The CDR3 bases are TGTGCCAGCAGTTTAACTAGCGGGAGGCCGGGGCGCTACGAGCAGTACTTC. Residues: CASSLTSGRPGRYEQYF.

This chain connects TRBV7-2 to TRBJ2-3, with TRBD1 as a possible D gene (5 bases). Germline V gene sequence: CDR1 SGHTA, CDR2 FQGNSA. The CDR3 loop spans 16 amino acids. The V gene lost 3 bases and the J gene lost 4 bases, with 17 bases spanning the gap. CDR3 sequence (DNA): TGTGCCAGCAGCTTTACAGGTACAATAGGCGCAGATACGCAGTATTTT. It translates to CASSFTGTIGADTQYF. Based on the CDR3 plus reference TRBV7-2 and TRBJ2-3, the full variable domain is GAGVSQSPSNKVTEKGKDVELRCDPISGHTALYWYRQSLGQGLEFLIYFQGNSAPDKSGLPSDRFSAERTGGSVSTLTIQRTQQEDSAVYLCASSFTGTIGADTQYFGPGTRLTVL.

As regards this clone: Relative to the germline gene, one junction end is altered; a read error may explain this. The chain joins TRBV6-5 to TRBJ2-7, with 12 bases aligning to TRBD1. Germline loops: CDR1 MNHEY, CDR2 SVGAGI. The CDR3 is 15 residues long. DNA for the CDR3: TGTGCCGGCAGTAAGGGACAGGGGGCCAACTACGAGCAGTACTTC. It yields the protein CAGSKGQGANYEQYF.

This chain links TRBV5-1 with TRBJ1-1, with D possibly being TRBD1 (6 bases). The CDR3 has 16 residues. Germline V gives CDR1 SGHRS, CDR2 YFSETQ. V was shortened by 3 bases and J by 5 bases, with 20 bases between the two germline ends. The CDR3 sequence is CASSSAYRGGGTEAFF. The CDR3 nucleotides are TGCGCCAGCAGCTCCGCTTATAGGGGGGGCGGGACTGAAGCTTTCTTT.

The chain carries TRBV7-2 and TRBJ2-3, with D possibly TRBD2 on 6 matching bases. The CDR3 extends over 15 amino acids. Germline CDR1 and CDR2: SGHTA and FQGNSA. V was shortened by 6 bases and J by 1 base, with 14 bases between the two germline ends. This CDR3 is CASSSQAGRTDTQYF. The CDR3 nucleotides read TGTGCCAGCAGTAGCCAAGCGGGCCGCACAGATACGCAGTATTTT. Based on the CDR3 plus reference TRBV7-2 and TRBJ2-3, the full variable domain is GAGVSQSPSNKVTEKGKDVELRCDPISGHTALYWYRQSLGQGLEFLIYFQGNSAPDKSGLPSDRFSAERTGGSVSTLTIQRTQQEDSAVYLCASSSQAGRTDTQYFGPGTRLTVL.

The chain is built from TRBV5-1 and TRBJ1-2; no clear D gene. The CDR3 covers 15 residues. Germline CDR1 reads SGHRS; CDR2 reads YFSETQ. V was clipped by 1 base and J by 4 bases, with 14 bases between them. The CDR3 reads CASSLSGDGGYGYTF. DNA for the CDR3: TGCGCCAGCAGCTTGTCCGGGGATGGAGGCTATGGCTACACCTTC.